This T cell receptor (beta chain) stems from a study of CD8 T cells in Susac syndrome. FACS was used to enrich TEMRA cells, whereas the CD8+ and CD4+ T cells were obtained by negative isolation. An input of about 0.45 to 1 ug of RNA was subjected to reverse transcription using random hexamers. TCRdb reprocessed the immunoSEQ multiplex PCR reads with MiXCR, giving one entry per CDR3 protein. The sample yields a few hundred thousand distinct CDR3 sequences, 95% seen once. Trimming removed 5 bases from V and 0 bases from J; junction bases left unmatched: 9. Per the germline V gene, CDR1 is MDHEN and CDR2 is SYDVKM. CDR3 length equals 16 residues.

This receptor was identified in a human donor with multiple sclerosis. The specimen was CD4+ T cells from PBMCs. The gene calls are TRBV28 and TRBJ1-1; 7 bases align to TRBD1. The CDR3 sequence is CASSQGQKLMNTEAFF. DNA of the CDR3: TGTGCCAGCAGTCAGGGACAGAAACTAATGAACACTGAAGCTTTCTTT.